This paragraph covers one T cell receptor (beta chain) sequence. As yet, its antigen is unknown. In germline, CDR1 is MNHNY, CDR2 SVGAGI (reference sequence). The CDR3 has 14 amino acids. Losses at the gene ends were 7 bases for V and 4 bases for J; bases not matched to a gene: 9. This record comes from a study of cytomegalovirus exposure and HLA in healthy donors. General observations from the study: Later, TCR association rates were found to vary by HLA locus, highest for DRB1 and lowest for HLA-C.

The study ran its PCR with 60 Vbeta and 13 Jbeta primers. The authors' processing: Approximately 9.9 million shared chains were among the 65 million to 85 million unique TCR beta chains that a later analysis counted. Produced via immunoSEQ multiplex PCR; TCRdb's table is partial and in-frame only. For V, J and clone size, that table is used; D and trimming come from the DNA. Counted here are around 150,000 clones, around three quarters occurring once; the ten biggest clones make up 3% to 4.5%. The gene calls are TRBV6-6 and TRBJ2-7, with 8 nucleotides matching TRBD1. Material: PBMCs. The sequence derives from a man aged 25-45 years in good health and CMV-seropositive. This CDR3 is CASTVAGGLYEQYF. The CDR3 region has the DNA TGTGCCAGCACTGTAGCAGGGGGCTTATACGAGCAGTACTTC.